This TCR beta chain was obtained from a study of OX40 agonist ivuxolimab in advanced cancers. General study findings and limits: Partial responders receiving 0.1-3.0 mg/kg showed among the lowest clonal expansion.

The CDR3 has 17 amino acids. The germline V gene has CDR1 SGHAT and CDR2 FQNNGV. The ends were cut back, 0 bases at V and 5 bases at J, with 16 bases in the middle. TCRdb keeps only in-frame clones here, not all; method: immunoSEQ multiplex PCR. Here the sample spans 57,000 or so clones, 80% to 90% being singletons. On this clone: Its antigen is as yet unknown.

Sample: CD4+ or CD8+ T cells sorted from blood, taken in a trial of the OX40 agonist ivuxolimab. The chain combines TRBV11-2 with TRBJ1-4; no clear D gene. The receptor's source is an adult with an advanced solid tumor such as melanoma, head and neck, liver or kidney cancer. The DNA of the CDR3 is TGTGCCAGCAGCTTAGATGGTTCGGGCGTGTACAATGAAAAACTGTTTTTT. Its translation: CASSLDGSGVYNEKLFF.